Shown below are 5 T cell receptor beta chains from a single sample sequenced in a study of cytomegalovirus exposure and HLA in healthy donors. TCRdb keeps only in-frame clones here, not all; method: immunoSEQ multiplex PCR. The top ten hold approximately 4% of the sample, which has some 110,000 clones, 85% to 90% seen once. Sequenced input: PBMCs. These TCRs come from a woman between 18 and 29 years old in good health and CMV-seropositive.

This clone has only a few counts. The V gene is TRBV30, the J gene TRBJ2-7; D is ambiguous. Germline CDR1 GTSNPN, CDR2 SVGIG (reference sequence). The CDR3 contains 11 residues. The ends were cut back, 1 base at V and 4 bases at J, with 5 bases in the middle. The CDR3 sequence: CAWSGAYEQYF. In DNA form, the CDR3 reads TGTGCCTGGAGTGGCGCGTACGAGCAGTACTTC.

CDR3 protein: CASTPAGGDEAFF. CDR3 nucleotides: TGTGCCAGCACCCCTGCGGGGGGGGATGAAGCTTTCTTT. This chain uses TRBV28 with TRBJ1-1; possible D gene TRBD1, 5 bases. Per germline, CDR1 MDHEN and CDR2 SYDVKM. CDR3 length: 13 residues. The ends were cut back, 7 bases at V and 7 bases at J, with 16 bases in the middle.

The chain couples TRBV28 to TRBJ2-7; D is undetermined. The CDR3 sequence is 11 residues long. The V gene's germline CDR1 is MDHEN and CDR2 SYDVKM. Trimming left V 5 bases short and J 6 bases short, with 8 bases between. CDR3 sequence reads: CASSLLGEQYF. Written as DNA, the CDR3 is TGTGCCAGCAGTCTCCTCGGCGAGCAGTACTTC.

This clone has a handful of counts. This rearrangement joins TRBV2 to TRBJ2-5; D not resolved. The CDR3 runs to 14 residues. The germline V gene encodes CDR1 SNHLY and CDR2 FYNNEI. Deletions cut 3 bases from V and 0 bases from J, with 8 bases between. The CDR3 coding sequence is TGTGCCAGCAGTGACATAACAAACCAAGAGACCCAGTACTTC. Translating it yields CASSDITNQETQYF.

This clone was observed a single time. The V gene is TRBV9, the J gene TRBJ2-1; the D gene is possibly TRBD2 (6 bases). There are 14 residues in the CDR3. V shed 0 bases and J shed 8 bases, with 12 bases lying between them. Germline lookup yields CDR1 SGDLS and CDR2 YYNGEE. CDR3 in amino acids: CASSVAPTGDEQFF. The CDR3 DNA sequence: TGTGCCAGCAGCGTAGCTCCTACGGGGGATGAGCAGTTCTTC.